The clone carrying this TCR beta chain was counted a few times. Its cognate antigen is unknown. The sample comes from a study of T cell repertoires in cytomegalovirus infection. TCRdb re-called the reads through MiXCR, storing one row per CDR3 protein. The sample shows over 100,000 distinct CDR3 sequences, approximately 28% of them seen only once. This CDR3 region has 18 residues. The V and J ends lost 7 bases and 4 bases, in that order; junction bases with no gene match: 13. CDR1 and CDR2 from the germline V gene are LNHDA and SQIVND (reference sequence). The sequence was obtained from a human donor in good health (CMV status not recorded). Some clones in this sample may be carry-over from other donors' samples. This chain connects TRBV19 to TRBJ2-1; 13 bases match TRBD2. The sequences come from CD8+ T cells from cultured PBMCs, collected from culture after CMV antigen stimulation. CDR3 in DNA: TGTGCCAGTACTCACGGACAGGGGACTAGCGGGGCTTACAATGAGCAGTTCTTC. Translation: CASTHGQGTSGAYNEQFF.